This TCR beta chain was recorded in a study of cytomegalovirus exposure and HLA in healthy donors. Study at large: Findings of an earlier analysis included some 120 million unique TCR beta sequences from some 190 million T cells. Study results and limitations: Later on, a genetic analysis was performed. It linked a missense variant in DCLRE1C with V- and J-gene trimming of TCR beta. According to a later analysis, donors in an Asian-associated ancestry cluster reportedly had fewer N-insertions than the 666-donor mean.

13 Jbeta primers and 60 Vbeta primers were used for the PCR. TCRdb's table, derived via immunoSEQ multiplex PCR, lists solely in-frame clones and lacks some. The table lists around 130,000 clones, about 75% of them singletons. Germline V CDR1 and CDR2: SGHNT, YYREEE (reference sequence). V was shortened by 4 bases and J by 3 bases, with 7 bases between the two germline ends. The CDR3 covers 12 residues. For this clone: As yet, its antigen is unknown.

The TCR sequence derives from a woman in her forties in good health and CMV-seropositive. The V call is TRBV5-4, the J call TRBJ1-1; D unclear. Sequencing was performed on PBMCs. CDR3 nucleotide sequence: TGTGCCAGCAGCCACCCGGACACTGAAGCTTTCTTT. Its translation is CASSHPDTEAFF. The full variable domain, with the rest looked up from reference TRBV5-4 and TRBJ1-1, is ETGVTQSPTHLIKTRGQQVTLRCSSQSGHNTVSWYQQALGQGPQFIFQYYREEENGRGNFPPRFSGLQFPNYSSELNVNALELDDSALYLCASSHPDTEAFFGQGTRLTVV.